One T cell receptor beta chain is described in this entry. The antigen this receptor binds is unknown. No per-base quality is available; no much larger clone lies one base away. Using the deep immunoSEQ assay, multiplex PCR amplified TCR CDR3 regions from genomic DNA. Extracted genomic DNA from each cell subset was spread evenly across all wells of several immunoSEQ 96-well plates, with each plate serving as a replicate. For sorted subsets, approximately 0.2 ug of genomic DNA, equivalent to roughly 33,000 T cell genomes, went into each replicate PCR. Purified libraries were quantified with a Qubit 3.0 fluorometer, sized on a Bioanalyzer 2100, and re-quantified with the KAPA Library Quantification kit. Each immunoSEQ 96-well plate was sequenced on its own single-read 150-cycle Illumina NextSeq 550 flow cell. On the study's bioinformatics: Because the immunoSEQ output held only junctional sequences and lacked quality scores, the filtering could not match the filtering applied to full-length reads. Sequences were annotated with PyIR, a Python wrapper for IgBLAST v1.9, using IMGT germline references to assign V/J genes and CDR3. Reads were removed for weak V/J assignments (E-value above 1e-6), missing CDR3, stop codons, out-of-frame junctions, or ambiguous translated residues. A V3J clonotype was defined by an identical inferred V gene, J gene, and CDR3 amino acid sequence. To compute the percentage overlap between repertoires, the number of shared unique clonotypes was divided by the size of the smaller repertoire. Richness of each repertoire was evaluated using RTK rarefaction, the Chao1 estimator, and Recon v2.1 estimates of unobserved clonotypes. Generation probabilities for all TCRbeta clonotypes obtained by the gDNA method from several donors were computed using OLGA. This immuneACCESS table, as held by TCRdb, lists in-frame sequences with V and J called but not all clones. Of the missing ones, under half trace to an unresolved V gene in checked studies; the others have no known cause. V and J calls and clone size are as listed in that table; D and trimming were resolved from the DNA. Across this sample there are around 650,000 clones, with about 95% seen only once. The ten largest clones represent less than 0.13% of the sample.

This sample was taken from a study of shared clonotypes between healthy human individuals (dated by TCRdb to about 2020). Notes on the research overall: The cohort included three men and a couple of women between 18 and 49 years of age. For each donor, three plates each were used for CD4 naive and CD4 memory, two plates were used for CD8 naive, and one plate was used for CD8 memory. To estimate repertoire size and how much clonotype sharing occurs between individuals, the study deeply sequenced the blood TCR repertoires of a handful of healthy adults. Libraries were prepared and TCR repertoires were sequenced by different laboratories using diverse techniques, in order to increase sequencing depth and limit assay-specific biases. Between about 0.85 and 9.5 billion PBMCs per donor were obtained by leukapheresis. Results the study describes overall, beyond this receptor: Even with the large sequencing depth, rarefaction of the sorted-subset datasets indicated that sequencing was incomplete. Based on pairwise subsampling, the degree of clonotype sharing among donors was expected to be affected by sequencing depth. Because the study included only a small number of donors, the genetic and exposure-history diversity represented was limited. Naive subsets generally had larger estimated clonotype richness than memory subsets did. Sharing across four donors was observed for around 5% of naive CD4, less than 4% of naive CD8, around 2.5% of memory CD4, and roughly 0.4% of memory CD8 clonotypes. Sampling was restricted to blood, and TCR repertoires in tissues likely differ from the TCR repertoires found in blood. Higher generation probabilities were observed for clonotypes shared by all four sorted-subset donors than for non-shared clonotypes.

Looking up the germline V gene (reference sequence) yields CDR1 LNHNV and CDR2 YYDKDF. V is reduced by 0 bases and J by 8 bases, leaving a spacing of 14 bases between them. The CDR3, cysteine through phenylalanine, is 16 amino acids long. Only CDR3 DNA remains: 48 bases, in frame from the first base. For the CD8 naive samples, CD45RO-negative cells were positively selected for CCR7, yielding a CD45RA+CCR7+ population from which TemRA cells were excluded. Donors were healthy HIV-negative adults with no recently reported acute infections or vaccinations. Only Caucasian adults living in Nashville, Tennessee, USA were represented among the donors. After blood collection by leukapheresis, PBMCs were isolated using Ficoll-Histopaque density gradient centrifugation and then cryopreserved in the vapor phase of liquid nitrogen. Analytical flow cytometry was used to check the purity and quantity of each magnetically sorted T cell population. Genomic DNA was isolated from each sorted fraction and quantified by UV absorbance on a Nanodrop 2000c.

The receptor was isolated from a woman under 40 in good health. The V and J genes are TRBV15 and TRBJ1-6; the D gene is possibly TRBD1, with 5 bases matching. Input material: naive CD8+ T cells sorted from blood. Reading the label with the study, this specimen's cell subset or site is: CD45RA+CCR7+. The sequenced DNA: TGTGCCACCAGCAGAGATCGTGGGGGTTGGGATTCACCCCTCCACTTT. Translated, this gives CATSRDRGGWDSPLHF.